The clone carrying this T cell receptor (beta chain) was detected a few times. Trimming cost V 0 bases and J 13 bases; bases outside gene matches: 19. There are 19 residues in the CDR3. Germline CDR1 LGHDT, CDR2 YNNKEL (reference sequence). The data are from a study of tumor-infiltrating lymphocytes in oesophageal squamous cell carcinoma. TCRdb redid the calling of the PCR reads with MiXCR, one entry per CDR3 protein. The sample comprises roughly 13,000 distinct CDR3 sequences, roughly half of which are singletons, and approximately 14% rests with the top ten. Input material: blood. This sequence was found in a male donor with esophageal squamous cell carcinoma. The chain combines TRBV3-1 with TRBJ2-4; 12 positions agree with TRBD2. CDR3 nucleotides: TGTGCCAGCAGCCAAGAACTAGCGGGAGGTCGGGGATCCTACAATGAGCAGTACTTC. It codes for CASSQELAGGRGSYNEQYF. Together with reference TRBV3-1 and TRBJ2-4, the CDR3 gives the full variable domain: DTAVSQTPKYLVTQMGNDKSIKCEQNLGHDTMYWYKQDSKKFLKIMFSYNNKELIINETVPNRFSPKSPDKAHLNLHINSLELGDSAVYFCASSQELAGGRGSYNEQYFGAGTRLSVL.